This T cell receptor beta chain emerged from a study of T cells in Graves' hyperthyroidism and ophthalmopathy. Study-wide background: Peripheral blood draws took place at initial diagnosis, ahead of any treatment. Study outcomes and limitations: Also found in blood were most expanded thyroid clonotypes above 0.001.

Pregnant or lactating patients were excluded, as were those with uncontrolled infection or other autoimmune disease. In this sample, this clonotype turned up many times. Its antigen is unidentified. Sequence at one end of the junction differs from germline and may be a read error. The source material, RNA transcripts, was used to amplify TCR beta CDR3 regions. TCR CDR3 underwent first-round RT-PCR with the HTBI primer set. TCRdb redid the calling of the multiplex PCR reads with MiXCR, one entry per CDR3 protein. The table records roughly 500,000 distinct CDR3 sequences, about 15% of them present only once. This CDR3 region has 15 residues. Germline values: CDR1 SGHRS, CDR2 YFSETQ.

The sequence was obtained from a woman under 40 with Graves' ophthalmopathy. The specimen sequenced was blood. The chain links TRBV5-1 to TRBJ2-1, with 9 bases matching TRBD2. For the CDR3, the DNA is TGTGCCAGCAGCCTTGGTAGCGGGAGAGGAAATGAGCAGTTCTTC. It is translated as CASSLGSGRGNEQFF.